These 25 T cell receptor beta chains were sequenced from one sample in a study of T cell repertoires in ileal Crohn's disease (dated by TCRdb to between 2018 and 2021). The protocol used for the library was the immunoSEQ multiplex PCR assay. TCRdb holds this immuneACCESS table with in-frame rearrangements only. Some clones are missing; in checked studies, unresolved V genes explain under half, and the rest has no known cause. In all, the sample holds roughly 5,300 clones, and roughly four fifths of those were seen once. The ten largest clones add up to 11% to 15% of the sample. The specimen sequenced was ileal tissue. These TCRs come from an adult with Crohn's disease.

This clone has more than one count but fewer than ten. This chain connects TRBV4-1 to TRBJ1-1; D uncertain. V was shortened by 0 bases and J by 2 bases, with 16 bases between the two germline ends. CDR3 length: 17 residues. Germline CDR1 reads MGHRA; CDR2 reads YSYEKL. For the CDR3, the DNA is TGCGCCAGCAGCCAAGATCGCCAGGCGACCTTTAACACTGAAGCTTTCTTT. Translated: CASSQDRQATFNTEAFF.

The chain carries TRBV11-2 and TRBJ2-7; a possible D gene is TRBD1 (6 bases). Between the trimmed V and J ends, which lost 1 base and 3 bases, there was a span of 16 bases. Germline lookup yields CDR1 SGHAT and CDR2 FQNNGV. CDR3 size: 16 residues. The DNA of the CDR3 is TGTGCCAGCAGCTTAGCCGCGGACAGTGGTTTCTACGAGCAGTACTTC. Translation gives CASSLAADSGFYEQYF.

The chain is built from TRBV11-2 and TRBJ1-1; D is undetermined. CDR1 is SGHAT, CDR2 FQNNGV, per germline. V was pared by 2 bases and J by 1 base, with 5 bases between. The CDR3 has 13 residues. The CDR3 DNA reads as TGTGCCAGCAGCTTACAAACGAACACTGAAGCTTTCTTT. Residues: CASSLQTNTEAFF. The full variable domain, completed using reference TRBV11-2 and TRBJ1-1, is EAGVAQSPRYKIIEKRQSVAFWCNPISGHATLYWYQQILGQGPKLLIQFQNNGVVDDSQLPKDRFSAERLKGVDSTLKIQPAKLEDSAVYLCASSLQTNTEAFFGQGTRLTVV.

The rearrangement links TRBV7-3 to TRBJ2-3; D is unclear. Germline lookup yields CDR1 SGHTA and CDR2 FQGTGA. Trimming left V 2 bases short and J 4 bases short, with 13 bases between. CDR3 length equals 15 residues. This CDR3 is CASSLLGPAADTQYF. The CDR3 nucleotides are TGTGCCAGCAGCTTATTAGGCCCGGCAGCAGATACGCAGTATTTT.

The chain has TRBV7-9 and TRBJ2-7, with D perhaps matching TRBD2 (6 bases). Trimming removed 1 base at V and 5 bases at J, with 12 bases between. The CDR3 runs to 14 residues. Germline V gives CDR1 SEHNR, CDR2 FQNEAQ (reference sequence). The CDR3 loop is CASSLEFRGNEQYF. The CDR3 DNA sequence: TGTGCCAGCAGCTTAGAGTTTCGGGGGAACGAGCAGTACTTC.

This clone has only one observation. The V and J genes are TRBV5-1 and TRBJ1-1, with 7 bases fitting TRBD1. J gave up 1 base and V 4 bases, and 4 bases lay outside the gene matches. From germline, CDR1 is SGHRS and CDR2 YFSETQ. This CDR3 spans 14 amino acids. CDR3 sequence: CASSPGTANTEAFF. As DNA, the CDR3 is TGCGCCAGCAGCCCGGGGACAGCGAACACTGAAGCTTTCTTT.

V and J are TRBV7-9 and TRBJ1-4; tentative D call: TRBD1 (5 bases). The germline CDR1 and CDR2 sequences are SEHNR and FQNEAQ (reference sequence). The CDR3 has 14 residues. Trimming shortened V by 1 base and J by 6 bases, and 9 bases separated the two germline ends. As DNA, the CDR3 is TGTGCCAGCAGCTTAGGGGGCTTTGATGAAAAACTGTTTTTT. It specifies CASSLGGFDEKLFF.

The V call is TRBV18, the J call TRBJ2-3, with a tentative D call TRBD2 (5 bases). The CDR3 totals 17 residues. Trimming removed 0 bases at V and 1 base at J, with 14 bases between. The germline gives CDR1 KGHSH, CDR2 LQKENI. CDR3: CASSPPYVKGGTDTQYF. CDR3 sequence (DNA): TGTGCCAGCTCACCACCGTACGTTAAGGGAGGCACAGATACGCAGTATTTT.

The chain has TRBV4-3 and TRBJ2-1; 9 nucleotides match TRBD1. V lost 6 bases to trimming and J lost 16 bases; unmatched junction nucleotides: 7. The CDR3 totals 11 residues. Germline V gene sequence: CDR1 LGHNA, CDR2 YSLEER. CDR3 sequence: CASRSGQGLFF. The CDR3 bases are TGCGCCAGCAGATCGGGACAGGGTCTTTTCTTC.

This chain uses TRBV11-2 with TRBJ2-1; 13 nucleotides match TRBD2. J was trimmed by 7 bases and V by 5 bases; bases with no gene match: 8. The germline V gene encodes CDR1 SGHAT and CDR2 FQNNGV. The CDR3 has 16 amino acids. The CDR3: CASSLLAGGFVNEQFF. CDR3 coding DNA: TGTGCCAGCAGCCTACTAGCGGGAGGGTTCGTGAATGAGCAGTTCTTC. Based on the CDR3 plus reference TRBV11-2 and TRBJ2-1, the full variable domain is EAGVAQSPRYKIIEKRQSVAFWCNPISGHATLYWYQQILGQGPKLLIQFQNNGVVDDSQLPKDRFSAERLKGVDSTLKIQPAKLEDSAVYLCASSLLAGGFVNEQFFGPGTRLTVL.

CDR3 sequence (DNA): TGTGCCAGCAGCGACGGGGGAGGGGCCGTTGGCACTGAAGCTTTCTTT. This gives the protein CASSDGGGAVGTEAFF. The chain combines TRBV9 with TRBJ1-1, with D possibly matching TRBD1 (5 bases). CDR1 is SGDLS, CDR2 YYNGEE, per germline. The CDR3 totals 16 residues. Trimming left V 3 bases short and J 4 bases short, with 19 bases between. The variable domain in full, completed from reference TRBV9 and TRBJ1-1, reads DSGVTQTPKHLITATGQRVTLRCSPRSGDLSVYWYQQSLDQGLQFLIQYYNGEERAKGNILERFSAQQFPDLHSELNLSSLELGDSALYFCASSDGGGAVGTEAFFGQGTRLTVV.

The chain joins TRBV6-6 to TRBJ2-1, with D tentatively TRBD2 (7 bases). Trimming took 5 bases from V and 6 from J, leaving 14 bases between them. The length of the CDR3 is 14 residues. CDR1 and CDR2 (germline): MNHNY, SVGAGI (reference sequence). In DNA form, the CDR3 reads TGTGCCAGCAGTAACGGGGGAGGGGGCAATGAGCAGTTCTTC. Translation: CASSNGGGGNEQFF.

The chain is built from TRBV6-5 and TRBJ2-7; D perhaps matches TRBD1 (6 bases). With 6 bases removed from V and 12 bases from J, the gap between germline ends came to 24 bases. The CDR3 sequence is 14 residues long. Germline CDR1 is MNHEY and CDR2 is SVGAGI. CDR3 DNA: TGTGCCAGCAGCCTGGACAGCGGACAGCTAACGAGGTACTTC. Protein sequence: CASSLDSGQLTRYF.

This clone appeared a single time. The rearrangement uses TRBV10-3 and TRBJ2-7; tentative D call: TRBD1 (5 bases). Deletions cut 5 bases from V and 0 bases from J, with 11 bases between. The CDR3 consists of 14 residues. Germline V gives CDR1 ENHRY, CDR2 SYGVKD. This CDR3 reads CAISWGESSYEQYF. CDR3 nucleotide sequence: TGTGCCATCAGTTGGGGCGAGAGCTCCTACGAGCAGTACTTC.

The V gene is TRBV19, the J gene TRBJ1-2, with D perhaps TRBD1 (6 bases). The CDR3 has 14 residues. The V gene lost 7 bases and the J gene lost 6 bases, with 18 bases spanning the gap. Per germline, CDR1 LNHDA and CDR2 SQIVND (reference sequence). In DNA, the CDR3 is TGTGCCAGTAACCCCGGACAGAGATCCCATGGCTACACCTTC. The encoded protein is CASNPGQRSHGYTF.

This chain connects TRBV2 to TRBJ1-4, with 7 bases that match TRBD1. Per the germline V gene, CDR1 is SNHLY and CDR2 is FYNNEI. Trimming at V came to 8 bases and at J to 7 bases, leaving 7 bases not matched to a gene. There are 13 residues in the CDR3. CDR3 region: CASSGTDLEKLFF. In nucleotides, the CDR3 is TGTGCCAGCTCCGGGACAGACCTTGAAAAACTGTTTTTT.

The genes are TRBV7-2 and TRBJ2-3, with unresolved D. Germline V gene data show CDR1 as SGHTA and CDR2 as FQGNSA. The length of the CDR3 is 15 residues. V was pared by 1 base and J by 0 bases, with 8 bases between. For the CDR3, the DNA is TGTGCCAGCAGCTTAGAGTACCTTAGCACAGATACGCAGTATTTT. Translated, it gives CASSLEYLSTDTQYF. The entire variable domain, with the rest obtained from reference TRBV7-2 and TRBJ2-3, is as follows: GAGVSQSPSNKVTEKGKDVELRCDPISGHTALYWYRQSLGQGLEFLIYFQGNSAPDKSGLPSDRFSAERTGGSVSTLTIQRTQQEDSAVYLCASSLEYLSTDTQYFGPGTRLTVL.

V is TRBV7-9 and J is TRBJ1-2, with D unresolved. CDR3 length: 12 residues. Germline V gives CDR1 SEHNR, CDR2 FQNEAQ (reference sequence). Trimming took off 4 bases at V and 4 bases at J, with 7 bases between the two ends. Written as DNA, the CDR3 is TGTGCCAGCAGCTCAGACTTCTATGGCTACACCTTC. Amino acids: CASSSDFYGYTF.

The V call is TRBV5-1, the J call TRBJ2-7; no definite D call. Germline CDR1 and CDR2: SGHRS and YFSETQ. V was cut by 7 bases and J by 0 bases, with 11 bases left in between. The CDR3 sequence is 13 residues long. CDR3 DNA: TGCGCCAGCGGGCCCTCTAGCTCCTACGAGCAGTACTTC. It codes for CASGPSSSYEQYF.

The count of this clone is one. J is TRBJ2-2 and V is TRBV18; 8 nucleotides agree with TRBD1. Looked up from germline, CDR1 is KGHSH and CDR2 is LQKENI. There are 15 residues in the CDR3. Unmatched junction bases numbered 1, after V lost 3 bases and J lost 1 base. The CDR3 DNA reads as TGTGCCAGCTCACCTGGACAGGGGAACACCGGGGAGCTGTTTTTT. As protein: CASSPGQGNTGELFF.

The V call is TRBV5-1, the J call TRBJ2-1; D ambiguous. Germline V gene sequence: CDR1 SGHRS, CDR2 YFSETQ. Trimming took 2 bases from V and 6 from J, leaving 3 bases between them. This CDR3 has 11 amino acids. The CDR3 DNA sequence: TGCGCCAGCAGCTTAGCCAATGAGCAGTTCTTC. Protein: CASSLANEQFF.

The chain combines TRBV9 with TRBJ2-2, with a possible D match to TRBD1 (6 bases). Germline lookup yields CDR1 SGDLS and CDR2 YYNGEE. CDR3 size: 16 residues. Deletions cut 4 bases from V and 0 bases from J, with 13 bases between. The CDR3 loop reads CASSPTGQTNTGELFF. CDR3 nucleotide sequence: TGTGCCAGCAGCCCAACGGGACAAACGAACACCGGGGAGCTGTTTTTT.

This chain joins TRBV11-2 and TRBJ1-2; weak D call: TRBD1 (5 bases). The V gene's germline CDR1 is SGHAT and CDR2 FQNNGV. This CDR3 is 15 amino acids long. V was shortened by 1 base and J by 2 bases, with 11 bases between the two germline ends. CDR3: CASSLGPGKNYGYTF. CDR3 in DNA: TGTGCCAGCAGCTTAGGCCCAGGGAAGAACTATGGCTACACCTTC.

This sequence joins TRBV14 and TRBJ2-5; TRBD1 is a possible D gene (5 bases). Trimming took off 4 bases at V and 4 bases at J, with 16 bases between the two ends. Germline CDR1 is SGHDN and CDR2 is FVKESK. The CDR3 has 15 amino acids. The CDR3 loop reads CASSPGQGGGETQYF. As DNA, the CDR3 is TGTGCCAGCAGCCCCGGTCAGGGCGGTGGAGAGACCCAGTACTTC.

The chain combines TRBV14 with TRBJ2-1; D gene uncertain. Trimming pared 1 base from V and 8 bases from J, leaving 9 bases between. Germline assignment: CDR1 SGHDN and CDR2 FVKESK. The CDR3 runs 13 residues. CDR3 amino acids: CASSQGTRDEQFF. The CDR3 bases are TGTGCCAGCAGCCAAGGAACTCGGGATGAGCAGTTCTTC.